This T cell receptor beta chain appears in the sequencing data of a study of T cells in Graves' hyperthyroidism and ophthalmopathy. Amplification yielded TCR beta CDR3 regions, with RNA transcripts as the source. First-round RT-PCR with HTBI primers amplified the TCR CDR3 region. In TCRdb, the multiplex PCR reads were re-called with MiXCR into one record per CDR3 protein. The sample contains fewer than 900,000 distinct CDR3 sequences, around 17% of which appear only once. J was trimmed by 2 bases and V by 4 bases; bases with no gene match: 5. There are 15 residues in the CDR3. Germline V lookup: CDR1 KGHDR, CDR2 SFDVKD.

The receptor's source is a man aged 18 to 30 with Graves' hyperthyroidism. Sample: blood. This chain joins TRBV24-1 and TRBJ2-3, with TRBD1 matching 7 bases. In DNA, the CDR3 is TGTGCCACCAGTGACCCAGGGGGTGACACAGATACGCAGTATTTT. The encoded protein is CATSDPGGDTDTQYF.